The sequence of this TCR beta chain was determined in a study of T cells in Graves' hyperthyroidism and ophthalmopathy. Study background: Before treatment of any kind, peripheral blood was taken at initial diagnosis.

This clonotype was detected many times. Its specificity is unknown. Study-wide points: From stable hyperthyroidism, ophthalmopathy was separated by a 13 V-J model.

Amplified TCR beta CDR3 regions came from RNA transcripts. The HTBI set primed first-round TCR CDR3 RT-PCR. Each CDR3 protein is one row after TCRdb ran MiXCR on the multiplex PCR reads. The profile shows approximately 610,000 distinct CDR3 sequences, 14% to 15% of them singletons. Per germline, CDR1 MDHEN and CDR2 SYDVKM. V lost 6 bases and J lost 2; bases outside the gene matches: 10. This CDR3 contains 16 residues. Sequencing was carried out using blood. This receptor was taken from a woman aged 40 to 49 with Graves' ophthalmopathy. V gene TRBV28 combines with J gene TRBJ1-1; 9 bases align to TRBD1. In nucleotides, the CDR3 is TGTGCCAGCAGCCCACAGGGGGCCCCACGAAACACTGAAGCTTTCTTT. This encodes CASSPQGAPRNTEAFF. The full variable domain, completed using reference TRBV28 and TRBJ1-1, is DVKVTQSSRYLVKRTGEKVFLECVQDMDHENMFWYRQDPGLGLRLIYFSYDVKMKEKGDIPEGYSVSREKKERFSLILESASTNQTSMYLCASSPQGAPRNTEAFFGQGTRLTVV.